Below, 9 T cell receptor beta chains from the same sample are listed, as sequenced in a study of blood T cell repertoires in COVID-19. Profiled with immunoSEQ multiplex PCR; TCRdb holds only in-frame clones, not every one. The table lists approximately 330,000 clones, over 80% of them singletons. The sequencing input was peripheral blood. The receptors derive from a man aged 25 to 40 with COVID-19, enrolled during active disease.

This chain uses TRBV3-1 (or the pseudogene TRBV3-2) with TRBJ2-1; D gene ambiguous. V shed 1 base and J shed 2 bases, with 3 bases lying between them. The germline V gene encodes CDR1 LGHDT and CDR2 YNNKEL (reference sequence). The CDR3 runs to 13 residues. The CDR3 reads CASSQAAYNEQFF. In nucleotides, the CDR3 is TGTGCCAGCAGCCAAGCTGCCTACAATGAGCAGTTCTTC.

V usage is TRBV19 and J usage is TRBJ2-2; tentative D call: TRBD2 (5 bases). This CDR3 spans 15 amino acids. Germline CDR1 and CDR2: LNHDA and SQIVND (reference sequence). V was trimmed by 5 bases and J by 4 bases, leaving 14 bases between them. The CDR3 nucleotides read TGTGCCAGTAGTGTGCGGCTAGCAGGCACCGGGGAGCTGTTTTTT. Translating gives CASSVRLAGTGELFF.

The CDR3, as DNA: TGTGCCTGGAGTACTCAAACAGGGGACGGAACCTACGAGCAGTACTTC. Protein: CAWSTQTGDGTYEQYF. The rearrangement uses TRBV30 and TRBJ2-7; TRBD1 matches 7 bases. CDR3 length equals 16 residues. CDR1 and CDR2 from the germline V gene are GTSNPN and SVGIG (reference sequence). V was clipped by 2 bases and J by 2 bases; unmatched bases: 12.

The chain has TRBV5-8 and TRBJ2-2; D possibly corresponds to TRBD1 (5 bases). Looked up from germline, CDR1 is SGHTS and CDR2 is YDEGEE. The V end was cut by 4 bases, the J end by 1 base, with 8 bases between. The CDR3 runs 14 residues. This CDR3 reads CASSRDRNTGELFF. The CDR3 DNA sequence: TGTGCCAGCAGCCGAGACAGGAACACCGGGGAGCTGTTTTTT.

This clone was seen a few times. The chain is built from TRBV2 and TRBJ1-3; the D gene is possibly TRBD1 (6 bases). The germline V gene encodes CDR1 SNHLY and CDR2 FYNNEI. With 6 bases removed from V and 0 bases from J, the gap between germline ends came to 15 bases. The CDR3 totals 16 residues. Written as DNA, the CDR3 is TGTGCCAGCAGACTGAATGGACAGTACTCTGGAAACACCATATATTTT. Amino acid sequence: CASRLNGQYSGNTIYF.

The chain carries TRBV18 and TRBJ1-1; D not resolved. Germline V CDR1 and CDR2: KGHSH, LQKENI. This CDR3 has 14 amino acids. V was clipped by 2 bases and J by 0 bases, with 7 bases between them. CDR3 coding DNA: TGTGCCAGCTCACCAAACCAGATGAACACTGAAGCTTTCTTT. Encoded protein: CASSPNQMNTEAFF.

This sequence joins TRBV7-3 and TRBJ2-1; 7 positions match TRBD1. The CDR3 is 15 residues long. Germline V gives CDR1 SGHTA, CDR2 FQGTGA. Germline trimming cut 5 bases from V and 0 bases from J; bases unmatched to any gene: 4. As DNA, the CDR3 is TGTGCCAGCAGCCCGCAGGGGGTCTCCTACAATGAGCAGTTCTTC. It translates to CASSPQGVSYNEQFF.

V gene TRBV15 combines with J gene TRBJ1-5; D is undetermined. This CDR3 spans 14 amino acids. The V and J ends lost 1 base and 3 bases respectively, with 7 bases between them. In germline, CDR1 is LNHNV, CDR2 YYDKDF (reference sequence). CDR3 region: CATSRGTYNQPQHF. CDR3 DNA sequence: TGTGCCACCAGCAGAGGCACCTACAATCAGCCCCAGCATTTT.

V usage is TRBV6-5 and J usage is TRBJ1-1; possibly TRBD1 for D (6 bases). V lost 3 bases and J lost 9, with 20 bases in between. The CDR3 is 15 residues long. Looked up from germline, CDR1 is MNHEY and CDR2 is SVGAGI. CDR3 DNA: TGTGCCAGCAGTTATGTTAGTTGGGGGGGCGAACAAGCTTTCTTT. Translating it yields CASSYVSWGGEQAFF.